One sample yielded the 21 T cell receptor beta chains listed below, sequenced in a study of T cells in Graves' hyperthyroidism and ophthalmopathy. There were TCR beta CDR3 regions amplified from RNA transcripts. The HTBI primer set was used in a first-round RT-PCR of the TCR CDR3. TCRdb ran MiXCR on the multiplex PCR reads and lists one entry per CDR3 protein. The repertoire includes hundreds of thousands of distinct CDR3 sequences, around 17% of them detected once, and 44% sits in the top ten. The material sequenced was blood. The origin of the receptors is a man aged 40-49 years with Graves' hyperthyroidism.

The table lists this clonotype with many counts. The gene calls are TRBV28 and TRBJ2-5; D gene unclear. This CDR3 region has 12 residues. The V and J ends lost 5 bases and 10 bases respectively, with 14 bases between them. Germline CDR1 and CDR2: MDHEN and SYDVKM. The CDR3 coding sequence is TGTGCCAGCAGTGAAAGCCGGGTCCGCCAGTACTTC. As protein: CASSESRVRQYF.

This clonotype was observed a few times. The chain couples TRBV6-6 to TRBJ1-2; 8 bases are a match to TRBD1. Germline V CDR1 and CDR2: MNHNY, SVGAGI (reference sequence). The V gene end was trimmed by 0 bases and the J gene end by 7 bases; junction bases not matched to a gene: 4. The CDR3 extends over 14 amino acids. The CDR3 DNA sequence: TGTGCCAGCAGTTACTCCGACAGGGGAGGTGGCTACACCTTC. Protein: CASSYSDRGGGYTF.

This clonotype was counted a few times. The chain links TRBV6-5 to TRBJ2-2; 7 bases line up with TRBD1. This CDR3 has 16 residues. The germline V gene has CDR1 MNHEY and CDR2 SVGAGI. V lost 4 bases and J lost 7; bases outside the gene matches: 12. The CDR3, as DNA: TGTGCCAGCAGTTTCGAACAGGGGCCTCTACGCGGGGAGCTGTTTTTT. Its protein product is CASSFEQGPLRGELFF.

The chain uses TRBV18 and TRBJ2-3, with 12 nucleotides matching TRBD1. The CDR3 sequence is 16 residues long. In germline, CDR1 is KGHSH, CDR2 LQKENI. J was trimmed by 3 bases and V by 3 bases; bases with no gene match: 4. CDR3 amino acids: CASSPPGQGATDTQYF. CDR3 in DNA: TGTGCCAGCTCACCCCCGGGACAGGGGGCAACAGATACGCAGTATTTT.

Details on this clonotype: A much larger clone is a single base away; this may be a read error. The chain has TRBV7-2 and TRBJ2-4; possibly TRBD2 for D (5 bases). The germline CDR1 and CDR2 sequences are SGHTA and FQGNSA. This CDR3 is 13 amino acids long. In DNA, the CDR3 is TGTGCCAGCCGCTTAGACTACAAAAACATTCAGTACTTC. Translating it yields CASRLDYKNIQYF.

This clonotype has ten or more counts. This chain uses TRBV2 with TRBJ1-2; maybe TRBD1 (5 bases). V lost 3 bases, J lost 7 bases, and 12 bases lay in between. This CDR3 comprises 13 residues. Looked up from germline, CDR1 is SNHLY and CDR2 is FYNNEI. The CDR3 loop is CASSDGGDGGYTF. CDR3 DNA sequence: TGTGCCAGCAGTGACGGGGGGGATGGTGGCTACACCTTC.

Many counts were recorded for this clonotype. V gene TRBV9 combines with J gene TRBJ2-7; TRBD1 agrees at 9 bases. The ends lost 3 bases at V and 4 bases at J; junction bases unmatched: 5. Germline V lookup: CDR1 SGDLS, CDR2 YYNGEE. The CDR3 has 14 amino acids. CDR3 nucleotides: TGTGCCAGCAGCGCGGGGGACAGGGATTACGAGCAGTACTTC. Residues: CASSAGDRDYEQYF.

At least ten counts were recorded for this clonotype. V is TRBV29-1 and J is TRBJ2-5; TRBD1 matches 10 bases. This CDR3 is built from 18 residues. Germline V lookup: CDR1 SQVTM, CDR2 ANQGSEA. V lost 0 bases and J lost 5; bases outside the gene matches: 15. The CDR3 protein is CSVEDWSEGQGGTETQYF. For the CDR3, the DNA is TGCAGCGTTGAAGACTGGAGTGAAGGACAGGGGGGAACGGAGACCCAGTACTTC.

This clonotype was picked up many times. The rearrangement links TRBV7-2 to TRBJ1-1, with D uncertain. This CDR3 has 15 amino acids. Germline loops: CDR1 SGHTA, CDR2 FQGNSA. The V gene lost 4 bases and the J gene lost 4 bases, with 16 bases spanning the gap. CDR3 amino acids: CASSSGPYKSTEAFF. The CDR3 DNA reads TGTGCCAGCAGCTCCGGGCCATACAAAAGCACTGAAGCTTTCTTT.

This clonotype turned up a few times. The chain carries TRBV25-1 and TRBJ1-6; no reliable D call. The CDR3 has 16 residues. CDR1 is MGHDK and CDR2 is SYGVNS in the germline V gene. The ends were cut back, 4 bases at V and 6 bases at J, with 16 bases in the middle. The CDR3 sequence: CASSVREEGFNSPLHF. CDR3 sequence (DNA): TGTGCCAGCAGTGTACGAGAAGAAGGGTTTAATTCACCCCTCCACTTT. Using reference TRBV25-1 and TRBJ1-6 for the parts outside the CDR3, the full variable domain is EADIYQTPRYLVIGTGKKITLECSQTMGHDKMYWYQQDPGMELHLIHYSYGVNSTEKGDLSSESTVSRIRTEHFPLTLESARPSHTSQYLCASSVREEGFNSPLHFGNGTRLTVT.

The chain joins TRBV6-1 to TRBJ2-3, with TRBD2 matching over 7 bases. CDR1 is MNHNS, CDR2 SASEGT, per germline. CDR3 length: 13 residues. Germline trimming cut 5 bases from V and 4 bases from J; bases unmatched to any gene: 3. The CDR3 reads CASSQLASDTQYF. CDR3 in DNA: TGTGCCAGCAGTCAACTAGCGTCAGATACGCAGTATTTT.

This clonotype occurred many times. CDR3 DNA: TGTGCCAGCAGTTTATCGGACGCACTCGGCGGGGGCTACACCTTC. Amino acids: CASSLSDALGGGYTF. V and J are TRBV28 and TRBJ1-2; D is unresolved. This CDR3 is 15 amino acids long. Trimming stripped 1 base from V and 8 bases from J, with 17 bases between. CDR1 and CDR2 from the germline V gene are MDHEN and SYDVKM.

A note on this clonotype: A much larger clone differs by one base, so this may be a read error. CDR3 bases: TGTGCCAGCAGTCCAAATACAAGGACAGGGTATTTCTATGGCTACGCCTTC. Protein: CASSPNTRTGYFYGYAF. The chain combines TRBV28 with TRBJ1-2, with 8 nucleotides matching TRBD1. Germline loops: CDR1 MDHEN, CDR2 SYDVKM. This CDR3 is 17 amino acids long.

V is TRBV20-1 and J is TRBJ2-1, with 7 bases matching TRBD2. V lost 1 base, J lost 4 bases, and 10 bases stayed unmatched. CDR1 DFQATT and CDR2 SNEGSKA come from the germline V gene (reference sequence). The CDR3 spans 16 residues. CDR3 amino acids: CSARGLVAGYYNEQFF. The CDR3 nucleotides are TGCAGTGCTAGAGGCCTTGTAGCGGGTTATTACAATGAGCAGTTCTTC.

The chain links TRBV5-1 to TRBJ1-6; TRBD1 might be the D (5 bases). Trimming cost V 4 bases and J 4 bases, with 15 bases left between them. In germline, CDR1 is SGHRS, CDR2 YFSETQ. This CDR3 contains 16 residues. The CDR3 DNA is TGCGCCAGCAGCCCCGAAGGGGAAGCATATAATTCACCCCTCCACTTT. Translating gives CASSPEGEAYNSPLHF.

Ten or more counts support this clonotype. The chain uses TRBV30 and TRBJ1-1; D is perhaps TRBD1 (6 bases). The CDR3 totals 15 residues. CDR1 and CDR2 from the germline V gene are GTSNPN and SVGIG (reference sequence). V was trimmed by 0 bases and J by 1 base, leaving 12 bases between them. The chain's CDR3 is CAWSVRGQKNTEAFF. The CDR3 DNA is TGTGCCTGGAGTGTCCGGGGACAAAAGAACACTGAAGCTTTCTTT.

This clonotype has more than one count but fewer than ten. The CDR3 DNA is TGTGCCAGCAGCTTTCCGGGGCTGGTGGTCAATGAGCAGTTCTTC. It yields the protein CASSFPGLVVNEQFF. The V gene is TRBV13, the J gene TRBJ2-1; tentatively, D is TRBD1 or TRBD2 (5 bases each). V lost 3 bases and J 6 bases, leaving 15 bases between the germline ends. CDR1 and CDR2 from the germline V gene are PRHDT and FYEKMQ (reference sequence). The CDR3 is 15 residues long.

This clonotype was found many times. The chain joins TRBV28 to TRBJ2-3, with a weak D call TRBD1 (6 bases). The CDR3 consists of 15 residues. V lost 6 bases, J lost 2 bases, and 15 bases lay in between. Germline assignment: CDR1 MDHEN and CDR2 SYDVKM. The CDR3 region has the DNA TGTGCCAGCAGACAGGGTGCCGGGAACACAGATACGCAGTATTTT. This gives the protein CASRQGAGNTDTQYF.

The CDR3: CASSYRTGRSPLHF. In DNA form, the CDR3 reads TGTGCCAGCAGTTACCGGACAGGGCGCTCACCCCTCCACTTT. This chain connects TRBV6-5 to TRBJ1-6, with 8 positions matching TRBD1. V lost 2 bases and J lost 10; bases outside the gene matches: 4. Germline loops: CDR1 MNHEY, CDR2 SVGAGI. The CDR3 spans 14 residues.

The chain links TRBV7-9 to TRBJ2-3; 9 bases match TRBD2. Germline assignment: CDR1 SEHNR and CDR2 FQNEAQ (reference sequence). The CDR3 is 16 amino acids. V lost 6 bases, J lost 5 bases, and 12 bases stayed unmatched. Written as DNA, the CDR3 is TGTGCCAGCAGTTCCGGGACGGCGGGGGGGCAAGATACGCAGTATTTT. This sequence encodes CASSSGTAGGQDTQYF.

This clonotype was seen more than once but under ten times. The CDR3 spells CASSQGTYLETQYF. For the CDR3, the DNA is TGTGCCAGCAGCCAAGGGACTTATTTAGAGACCCAGTACTTC. This chain uses TRBV6-2 or TRBV6-3 with TRBJ2-5; TRBD2 is a possible D gene (6 bases). V gave up 6 bases and J gave up 4 bases, with 15 bases separating them. The CDR3 has 14 residues. Looked up from germline, CDR1 is MNHEY and CDR2 is SVGEGT.